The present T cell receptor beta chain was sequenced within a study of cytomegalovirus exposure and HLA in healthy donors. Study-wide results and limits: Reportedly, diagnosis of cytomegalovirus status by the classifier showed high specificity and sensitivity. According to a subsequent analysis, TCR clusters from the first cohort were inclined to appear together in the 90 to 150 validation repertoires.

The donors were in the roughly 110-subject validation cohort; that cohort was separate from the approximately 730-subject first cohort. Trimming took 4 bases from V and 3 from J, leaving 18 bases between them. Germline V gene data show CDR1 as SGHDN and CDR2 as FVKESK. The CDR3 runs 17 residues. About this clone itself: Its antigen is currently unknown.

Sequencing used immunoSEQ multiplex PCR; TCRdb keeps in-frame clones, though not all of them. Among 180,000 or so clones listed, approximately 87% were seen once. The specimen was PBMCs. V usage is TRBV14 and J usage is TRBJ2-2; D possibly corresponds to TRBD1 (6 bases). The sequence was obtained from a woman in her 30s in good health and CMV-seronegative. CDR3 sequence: CASSLGPMTGYTGELFF. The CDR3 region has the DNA TGTGCCAGCAGCCTCGGCCCTATGACAGGTTACACCGGGGAGCTGTTTTTT.